This entry lists 10 T cell receptor beta chains sequenced from one sample in a study of blood T cells in healthy people across ages. Using a J-beta primer mix together with a sample-barcoded 5' primer, a second PCR was run for about 6 to 12 cycles. In TCRdb, the 5' RACE reads were re-called with MiXCR into one record per CDR3 protein. In the table there are 1.5 million to 2 million distinct CDR3 sequences, 28% of which are singletons. Sequencing used blood. These receptors came from a woman in her twenties or thirties in good health.

This clonotype was detected only a few times. The chain combines TRBV5-1 with TRBJ1-1; no clear D. The length of the CDR3 is 15 residues. Germline V gene sequence: CDR1 SGHRS, CDR2 YFSETQ. Trimming took 0 bases from V and 3 from J, leaving 12 bases between them. The CDR3, as DNA: TGCGCCAGCAGCTTGGATCGGGGAGGTCACACTGAAGCTTTCTTT. Amino acids: CASSLDRGGHTEAFF.

V gene TRBV20-1 combines with J gene TRBJ2-1; 9 bases map to TRBD2. Looked up from germline, CDR1 is DFQATT and CDR2 is SNEGSKA (reference sequence). This CDR3 has 14 residues. The trim removed 5 bases at V and 8 bases at J, leaving 10 bases unmatched. CDR3 in DNA: TGCAGTGCTGTCAAGCGGGGGGCCAGAGATGAGCAGTTCTTC. It is translated as CSAVKRGARDEQFF.

This clonotype has just a few counts. Sequence at one end of the junction differs from germline and may be a read error. The chain recombines TRBV20-1 with TRBJ2-1, with 8 bases aligning to TRBD2. This CDR3 has 15 amino acids. CDR1 is DFQATT and CDR2 is SNEGSKA in the germline V gene (reference sequence). The CDR3 sequence: CSARPGGGNYNEQFF. The CDR3 DNA sequence: TGTAGTGCTAGACCCGGCGGGGGGAACTACAATGAGCAGTTCTTC.

The chain combines TRBV24-1 with TRBJ2-2; D ambiguous. The germline V and J ends were trimmed by 5 bases and 5 bases, with 5 bases remaining between them. The germline gives CDR1 KGHDR, CDR2 SFDVKD. The CDR3 contains 12 residues. The CDR3 region is CATSGRTGELFF. The DNA of the CDR3 is TGTGCCACCAGTGGGCGGACCGGGGAGCTGTTTTTT.

This chain links TRBV7-9 with TRBJ1-2; D not certain. Germline-derived CDR1 and CDR2 are SEHNR and FQNEAQ (reference sequence). The CDR3 runs 16 residues. The V gene lost 0 bases and the J gene lost 4 bases, with 15 bases spanning the gap. The CDR3 loop reads CASSLALGTEGYGYTF. The CDR3 DNA follows: TGTGCCAGCAGCTTAGCTCTGGGTACTGAAGGCTATGGCTACACCTTC.

A word on this clonotype: A much larger clone differs by one base, so this may be a read error. V usage is TRBV5-1 and J usage is TRBJ2-6; D call uncertain. This CDR3 region has 15 residues. The ends were cut back, 3 bases at V and 2 bases at J, with 9 bases in the middle. Germline lookup yields CDR1 SGHRS and CDR2 YFSETQ. The CDR3 loop reads CASSSGSPGANVLTF. In nucleotides, the CDR3 is TGCGCCAGCAGCTCGGGTAGCCCTGGGGCCAACGTCCTGACTTTC.

The chain carries TRBV7-2 and TRBJ2-1; 11 positions agree with TRBD2. Germline loops: CDR1 SGHTA, CDR2 FQGNSA. Germline trimming cut 3 bases from V and 6 bases from J; bases unmatched to any gene: 10. This CDR3 is 17 amino acids long. The CDR3 reads CASSFGISGGEVNEQFF. DNA of the CDR3: TGTGCCAGCAGCTTTGGGATTAGCGGGGGGGAAGTCAATGAGCAGTTCTTC.

This clonotype was observed a handful of times. The V and J genes are TRBV20-1 and TRBJ1-2, with 7 bases identical to TRBD1. The CDR3 is 12 amino acids. Germline V lookup: CDR1 DFQATT, CDR2 SNEGSKA (reference sequence). V lost 5 bases, J lost 4 bases, and 4 bases stayed unmatched. As DNA, the CDR3 is TGCAGTGCTCGGACAGGCGTCTATGGCTACACCTTC. Translating gives CSARTGVYGYTF.

The DNA for the CDR3 is TGTGCCAGCATCCTAAGTGGGGGCACAGATACGCAGTATTTT. This translates into CASILSGGTDTQYF. The V gene is TRBV28, the J gene TRBJ2-3; D call uncertain. This CDR3 has 14 residues. The V and J ends lost 7 bases and 1 base respectively, with 12 bases between them. CDR1 is MDHEN and CDR2 is SYDVKM in the germline V gene.

On this clonotype itself: This sequence may be a read error, since a much larger clone differs from it by one base. The V and J genes are TRBV7-9 and TRBJ2-1, with 14 positions matching TRBD2. Germline values: CDR1 SEHNR, CDR2 FQNEAQ (reference sequence). The CDR3 covers 16 residues. V lost 3 bases, J lost 8 bases, and 6 bases stayed unmatched. CDR3 protein: CASSFPGLAGVDEQFF. CDR3 nucleotide sequence: TGTGCCAGCAGCTTTCCGGGACTAGCGGGAGTAGATGAGCAGTTCTTC. The full variable domain, rest sourced from reference TRBV7-9 and TRBJ2-1, is DTGVSQNPRHKITKRGQNVTFRCDPISEHNRLYWYRQTLGQGPEFLTYFQNEAQLEKSRLLSDRFSAERPKGSFSTLEIQRTEQGDSAMYLCASSFPGLAGVDEQFFGPGTRLTVL.